This passage covers 7 T cell receptor beta chains from one sample sequenced in a study of cytomegalovirus exposure and HLA in healthy donors. PCR used 60 Vbeta primers and 13 Jbeta primers. Clones were read by immunoSEQ multiplex PCR, and TCRdb kept only the in-frame ones, dropping some. The sample lists about 170,000 clones; 65% to 85% were seen once. The sequencing sample was made of PBMCs. Every receptor here comes from a man aged 40-49 years in good health and CMV-seropositive.

This clone was recorded a few times. V is TRBV10-3 and J is TRBJ2-7; the match to TRBD1 covers 8 bases. From germline, CDR1 is ENHRY and CDR2 SYGVKD. The CDR3 has 17 residues. V shed 2 bases and J 0 bases; nucleotides not matched to a gene: 9. The CDR3: CAISERDRGPSSYEQYF. In DNA form, the CDR3 reads TGTGCCATCAGTGAGCGAGACAGGGGCCCAAGCTCCTACGAGCAGTACTTC.

The rearrangement links TRBV19 to TRBJ1-2; 9 nucleotides line up with TRBD1. With V trimmed by 6 bases and J by 8 bases, 10 bases remained unmatched. The CDR3 has 14 residues. In germline, CDR1 is LNHDA, CDR2 SQIVND (reference sequence). CDR3 sequence: CASRGVDRGVGYTF. CDR3 DNA: TGTGCCAGTAGAGGTGTAGACAGGGGGGTCGGCTACACCTTC.

This clone is a singleton in its sample. The chain employs TRBV6-5 and TRBJ2-7; tentatively, D is TRBD2 (6 bases). CDR3 length: 15 amino acids. Trimming removed 7 bases at V and 2 bases at J, with 18 bases between. The germline V gene has CDR1 MNHEY and CDR2 SVGAGI. The CDR3, as DNA: TGTGCCAGCACCCCCCGGGACTCGCCCACCTACGAGCAGTACTTC. It encodes CASTPRDSPTYEQYF.

J is TRBJ2-7 and V is TRBV7-2; 7 bases agree with TRBD1. The CDR3 consists of 14 residues. Germline V gene data show CDR1 as SGHTA and CDR2 as FQGNSA. Trimming removed 5 bases from V and 1 base from J; junction bases left unmatched: 5. DNA of the CDR3: TGTGCCAGCAGCCGACAGGGAATTTCCTACGAGCAGTACTTC. It specifies CASSRQGISYEQYF.

The chain links TRBV4-3 to TRBJ1-6, with TRBD1 identical over 8 bases. Germline CDR1 reads LGHNA; CDR2 reads YSLEER. This CDR3 region has 15 residues. Trimming removed 0 bases from V and 9 bases from J; junction bases left unmatched: 4. In DNA, the CDR3 is TGCGCCAGCAGCCAAGATTTTACAGGGGGTTCACCCCTCCACTTT. It translates to CASSQDFTGGSPLHF.

This clone was counted a single time. V and J are TRBV5-1 and TRBJ2-5; 10 nucleotides match TRBD2. The ends lost 4 bases at V and 4 bases at J; junction bases unmatched: 7. This CDR3 spans 15 amino acids. Germline-derived CDR1 and CDR2 are SGHRS and YFSETQ. The CDR3 loop reads CASSQELAGRETQYF. The CDR3 region has the DNA TGCGCCAGCAGCCAGGAACTAGCGGGGCGAGAGACCCAGTACTTC. The full variable domain, in which reference TRBV5-1 and TRBJ2-5 provide the parts outside the CDR3, is KAGVTQTPRYLIKTRGQQVTLSCSPISGHRSVSWYQQTPGQGLQFLFEYFSETQRNKGNFPGRFSGRQFSNSRSEMNVSTLELGDSALYLCASSQELAGRETQYFGPGTRLLVL.

V gene TRBV30 combines with J gene TRBJ1-2; 8 nucleotides match TRBD1. This CDR3 region has 13 residues. Germline V gives CDR1 GTSNPN, CDR2 SVGIG (reference sequence). With 8 bases clipped from V and 4 bases from J, the junction kept 9 bases outside the gene matches. For the CDR3, the DNA is TGTGCCCTAAGGCCAGGGGGCATCTATGGCTACACCTTC. This translates into CALRPGGIYGYTF.